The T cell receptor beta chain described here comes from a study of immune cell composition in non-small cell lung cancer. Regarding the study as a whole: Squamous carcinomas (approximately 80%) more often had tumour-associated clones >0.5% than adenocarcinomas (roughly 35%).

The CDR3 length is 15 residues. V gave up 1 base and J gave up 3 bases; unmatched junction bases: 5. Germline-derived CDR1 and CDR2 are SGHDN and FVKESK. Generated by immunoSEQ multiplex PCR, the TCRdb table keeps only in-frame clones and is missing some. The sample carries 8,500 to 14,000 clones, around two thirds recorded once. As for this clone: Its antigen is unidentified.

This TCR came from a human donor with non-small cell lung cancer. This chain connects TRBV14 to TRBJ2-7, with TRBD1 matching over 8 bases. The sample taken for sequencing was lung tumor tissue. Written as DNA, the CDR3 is TGTGCCAGCAGCCAAGGGACAGGGAGGTTCTACGAGCAGTACTTC. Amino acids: CASSQGTGRFYEQYF. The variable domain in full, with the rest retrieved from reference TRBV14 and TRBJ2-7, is EAGVTQFPSHSVIEKGQTVTLRCDPISGHDNLYWYRRVMGKEIKFLLHFVKESKQDESGMPNNRFLAERTGGTYSTLKVQPAELEDSGVYFCASSQGTGRFYEQYFGPGTRLTVT.